This passage covers 3 T cell receptor beta chains from one sample sequenced in a study of STAT5B mutations in CD4+ large granular lymphocyte leukemia. This table comes from immunoSEQ multiplex PCR, and its TCRdb copy is limited to in-frame clones, with some not included. The sample holds some 30,000 clones; around 66% are singletons and the top ten take more than 0.35%. Sequencing input: CD4+ T cells from blood buffy coats. All receptors come from a human donor in good health.

The chain has TRBV11-2 and TRBJ2-7; a weak D match, TRBD2 (6 bases). Germline V gene data show CDR1 as SGHAT and CDR2 as FQNNGV. The CDR3 consists of 14 residues. The V and J ends lost 5 bases and 2 bases respectively, with 13 bases between them. Written as DNA, the CDR3 is TGTGCCAGCAGCATGACTAGGTTGGCCTACGAGCAGTACTTC. Protein product: CASSMTRLAYEQYF.

Only one count was recorded for this clone. The gene calls are TRBV11-3 and TRBJ2-3; 8 nucleotides agree with TRBD1. The CDR3 consists of 15 residues. The V gene end was trimmed by 3 bases and the J gene end by 4 bases; junction bases not matched to a gene: 6. Per germline, CDR1 SGHNT and CDR2 YENEEA. The CDR3 DNA follows: TGTGCCAGCAGCTTTGGCCAGGGGGCCCCAGATACGCAGTATTTT. Protein: CASSFGQGAPDTQYF.

The chain carries TRBV27 and TRBJ2-3, with 8 positions matching TRBD2. The ends lost 5 bases at V and 2 bases at J; junction bases unmatched: 9. CDR3 length: 16 amino acids. Per germline, CDR1 MNHEY and CDR2 SMNVEV (reference sequence). The chain's CDR3 is CASSTQRGTITDTQYF. DNA for the CDR3: TGTGCCAGCAGTACCCAGCGGGGGACTATCACAGATACGCAGTATTTT.